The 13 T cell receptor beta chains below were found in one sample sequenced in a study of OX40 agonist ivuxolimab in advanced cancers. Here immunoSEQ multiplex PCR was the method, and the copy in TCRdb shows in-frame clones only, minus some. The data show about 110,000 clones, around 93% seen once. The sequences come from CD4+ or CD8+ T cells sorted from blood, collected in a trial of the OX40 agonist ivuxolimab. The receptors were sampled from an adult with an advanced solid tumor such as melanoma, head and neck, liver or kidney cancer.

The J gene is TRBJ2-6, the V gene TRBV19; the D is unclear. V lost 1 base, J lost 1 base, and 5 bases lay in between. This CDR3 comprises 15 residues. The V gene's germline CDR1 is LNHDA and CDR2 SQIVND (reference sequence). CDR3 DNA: TGTGCCAGTAGTATAGCAGTATCTGGGGCCAACGTCCTGACTTTC. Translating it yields CASSIAVSGANVLTF.

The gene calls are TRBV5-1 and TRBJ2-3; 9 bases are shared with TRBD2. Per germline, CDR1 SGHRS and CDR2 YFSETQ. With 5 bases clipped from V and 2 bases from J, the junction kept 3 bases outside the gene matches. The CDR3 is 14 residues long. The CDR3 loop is CASSLAGNTDTQYF. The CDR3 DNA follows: TGCGCCAGCAGTCTAGCGGGAAACACAGATACGCAGTATTTT.

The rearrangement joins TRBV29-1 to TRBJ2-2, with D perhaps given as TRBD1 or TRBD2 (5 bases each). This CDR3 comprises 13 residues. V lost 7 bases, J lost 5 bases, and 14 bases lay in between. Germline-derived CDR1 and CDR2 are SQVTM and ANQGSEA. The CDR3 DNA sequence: TGCAGCGATGCAGGGAGAGGTACCGGGGAGCTGTTTTTT. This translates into CSDAGRGTGELFF.

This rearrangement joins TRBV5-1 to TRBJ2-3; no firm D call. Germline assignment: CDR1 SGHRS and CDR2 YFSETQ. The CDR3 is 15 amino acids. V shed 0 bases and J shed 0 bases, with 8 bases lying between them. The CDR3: CASSLAPLSTDTQYF. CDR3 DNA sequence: TGCGCCAGCAGCTTGGCCCCACTTAGCACAGATACGCAGTATTTT.

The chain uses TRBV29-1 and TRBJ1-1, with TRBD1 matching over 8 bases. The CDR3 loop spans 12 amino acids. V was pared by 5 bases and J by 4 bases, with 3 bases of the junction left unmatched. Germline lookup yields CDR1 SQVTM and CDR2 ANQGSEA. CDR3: CSVSDRGTEAFF. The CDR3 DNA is TGCAGCGTTTCCGACAGGGGCACTGAAGCTTTCTTT.

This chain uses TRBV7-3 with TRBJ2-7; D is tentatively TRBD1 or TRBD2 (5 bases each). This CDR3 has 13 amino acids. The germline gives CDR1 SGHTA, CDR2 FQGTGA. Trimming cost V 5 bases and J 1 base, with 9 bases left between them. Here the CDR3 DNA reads TGTGCCAGCAGCCGGGACGGTTCCTACGAGCAGTACTTC. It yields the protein CASSRDGSYEQYF. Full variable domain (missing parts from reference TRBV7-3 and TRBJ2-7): GAGVSQTPSNKVTEKGKYVELRCDPISGHTALYWYRQSLGQGPEFLIYFQGTGAADDSGLPNDRFFAVRPEGSVSTLKIQRTERGDSAVYLCASSRDGSYEQYFGPGTRLTVT.

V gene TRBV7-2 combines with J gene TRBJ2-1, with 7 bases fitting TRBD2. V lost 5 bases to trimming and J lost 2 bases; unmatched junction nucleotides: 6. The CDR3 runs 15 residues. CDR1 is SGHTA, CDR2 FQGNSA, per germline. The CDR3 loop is CASSPWEGAYNEQFF. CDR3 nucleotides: TGTGCCAGCAGCCCCTGGGAGGGAGCCTACAATGAGCAGTTCTTC.

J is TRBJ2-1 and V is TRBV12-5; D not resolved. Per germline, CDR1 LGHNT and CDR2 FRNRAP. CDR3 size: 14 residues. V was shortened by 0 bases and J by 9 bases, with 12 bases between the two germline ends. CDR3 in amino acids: CASGLVPNLGEQFF. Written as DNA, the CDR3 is TGTGCTAGTGGTTTGGTGCCCAACCTTGGTGAGCAGTTCTTC.

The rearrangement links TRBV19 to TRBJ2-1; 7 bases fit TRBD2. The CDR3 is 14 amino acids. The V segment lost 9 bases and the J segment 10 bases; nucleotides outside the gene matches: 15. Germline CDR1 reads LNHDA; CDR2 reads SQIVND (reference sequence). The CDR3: CASTASGILREQFF. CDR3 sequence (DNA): TGTGCCAGCACAGCTAGCGGAATACTAAGGGAGCAGTTCTTC. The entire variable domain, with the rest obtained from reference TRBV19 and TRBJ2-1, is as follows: DGGITQSPKYLFRKEGQNVTLSCEQNLNHDAMYWYRQDPGQGLRLIYYSQIVNDFQKGDIAEGYSVSREKKESFPLTVTSAQKNPTAFYLCASTASGILREQFFGPGTRLTVL.

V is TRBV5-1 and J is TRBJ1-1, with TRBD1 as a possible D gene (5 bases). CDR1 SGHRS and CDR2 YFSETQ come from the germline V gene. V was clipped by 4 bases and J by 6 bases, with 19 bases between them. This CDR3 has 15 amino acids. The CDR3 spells CASSGGHGAGAEAFF. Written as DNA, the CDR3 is TGCGCCAGCAGCGGAGGACACGGAGCAGGCGCTGAAGCTTTCTTT.

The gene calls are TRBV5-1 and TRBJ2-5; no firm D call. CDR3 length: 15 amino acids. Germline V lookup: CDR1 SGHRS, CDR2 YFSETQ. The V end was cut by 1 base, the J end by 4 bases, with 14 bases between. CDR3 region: CASSLTTLGPETQYF. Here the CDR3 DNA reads TGCGCCAGCAGCTTGACTACCCTAGGGCCAGAGACCCAGTACTTC. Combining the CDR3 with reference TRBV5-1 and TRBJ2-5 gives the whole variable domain KAGVTQTPRYLIKTRGQQVTLSCSPISGHRSVSWYQQTPGQGLQFLFEYFSETQRNKGNFPGRFSGRQFSNSRSEMNVSTLELGDSALYLCASSLTTLGPETQYFGPGTRLLVL.

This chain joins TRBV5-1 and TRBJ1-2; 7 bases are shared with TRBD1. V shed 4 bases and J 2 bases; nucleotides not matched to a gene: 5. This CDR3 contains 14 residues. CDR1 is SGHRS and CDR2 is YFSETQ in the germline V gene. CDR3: CASSRRTGNYGYTF. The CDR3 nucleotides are TGCGCCAGCAGCAGACGGACAGGAAACTATGGCTACACCTTC.

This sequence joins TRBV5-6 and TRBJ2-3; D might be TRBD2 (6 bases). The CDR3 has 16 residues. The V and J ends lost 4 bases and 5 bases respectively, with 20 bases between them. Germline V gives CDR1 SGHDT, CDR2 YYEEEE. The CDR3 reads CASSGSLAELGDTQYF. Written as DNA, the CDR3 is TGTGCCAGCAGCGGAAGCTTAGCGGAACTTGGAGATACGCAGTATTTT.